This TCR beta chain stems from a study of beta chain features in type 1 diabetes. Notes on the study in general: Type 1 diabetes patients had moderately but significantly shorter TCRB CDR3s in all four CD4+ subsets. Across patients, naive, central memory and Treg TCRB repertoires exhibited apparently greater similarity than was observed across healthy donors. The analysis here could not establish whether HLA type shapes TCRB rearrangement.

Every bit of the isolated RNA underwent reverse transcription, so sequencing read expressed TCRB transcripts. TCRdb's table, derived via immunoSEQ multiplex PCR, lists solely in-frame clones and lacks some. The sample carries some 370,000 clones, over 8.5% recorded once. V trimming: 4 bases; J trimming: 4 bases; junction bases outside the gene matches: 5. This CDR3 comprises 15 residues. Germline assignment: CDR1 SGHDN and CDR2 FVKESK. On this clone itself: Its antigen is undetermined.

Sequences were obtained from central memory CD4+ T cells from blood. This clonotype was sampled from a man aged 30 to 39 with type 1 diabetes. This sequence joins TRBV14 and TRBJ2-5; 11 bases match TRBD1. The CDR3, as DNA: TGTGCCAGCAGCCTTAGTGGGACAGGGGGAGAGACCCAGTACTTC. Encoded protein: CASSLSGTGGETQYF.